The rows below give T cell receptor beta chains drawn from one sample of a study of cytomegalovirus exposure and HLA in healthy donors. Repertoires were generated with immunoSEQ multiplex PCR, while TCRdb's copy carries only in-frame clones and drops some. The sample holds approximately 270,000 clones; less than 90% are singletons and the top ten take more than 10%. Sequencing input: PBMCs. Receptors were obtained from a man younger than 30 in good health and CMV-seropositive. The CDR3 runs from the conserved cysteine through the conserved F or W. The D gene is left open where the match is weak. Where a row states a size, it is once, few, many or the class of an expanded clone; other rows omit it.

-,-,TRBV5-6,TRBJ2-7,CASSGPGPHAGEQYF,TGTGCCAGCAGCGGACCGGGACCCCATGCCGGCGAGCAGTACTTC
-,-,TRBV2,TRBJ1-4,CATKGLQSSGVNEKLFF,TGTGCCACCAAGGGCCTCCAATCGTCCGGTGTTAATGAAAAACTGTTTTTT
TRBD1,-,TRBV11-2,TRBJ1-2,CASSFAGGENLGYTF,TGTGCCAGCAGCTTCGCAGGGGGCGAAAACCTGGGCTACACCTTC
-,-,TRBV12-5,TRBJ2-7,CASGSPYEQYF,TGTGCTAGTGGTTCCCCCTACGAGCAGTACTTC
-,-,TRBV2,TRBJ2-7,CASREASSEQYF,TGTGCCAGCAGGGAGGCTAGCAGCGAGCAGTACTTC
-,-,TRBV27,TRBJ1-1,CASSLRGGTEAFF,TGTGCCAGCAGTTTACGGGGGGGCACTGAAGCTTTCTTT
TRBD1,-,TRBV7-9,TRBJ2-1,CASSSGQRDIGEQFF,TGTGCCAGCAGCTCGGGACAGAGAGACATCGGGGAGCAGTTCTTC
-,-,TRBV27,TRBJ1-1,CASSLSRATEAFF,TGTGCCAGCAGTTTATCCAGGGCCACTGAAGCTTTCTTT
-,once,TRBV6-1,TRBJ2-3,CASSERLGAQDTDTQYF,TGTGCCAGCAGTGAACGCCTTGGGGCCCAGGACACAGATACGCAGTATTTT
TRBD1,-,TRBV27,TRBJ2-7,CASSGNRGPYEQYF,TGTGCCAGTTCCGGGAACAGGGGGCCCTACGAGCAGTACTTC